A single sample is the source of the 15 T cell receptor beta chains below, sequenced in a study of long-term antiretroviral therapy in people with HIV (dated by TCRdb to between 2021 and 2024). The immunoSEQ hsTCRB v3.0 assay was used at survey level resolution to sequence the TRB variable region. The clones in this table, taken by TCRdb from immuneACCESS, are in-frame only. Not every clone is retained; where verified, under half of the shortfall comes from an unresolved V gene, and the cause of the rest is unknown. In this sample the table shows some 14,000 clones, roughly four fifths of which occur a single time. The ten largest clonotypes hold around 20% of the sample. The sample here was unsorted PBMCs, taken just before starting antiretroviral therapy. These receptors all stem from a man between 40 and 49 years old with HIV.

The V call is TRBV9, the J call TRBJ1-5; unclear D gene. Germline assignment: CDR1 SGDLS and CDR2 YYNGEE. V was pared by 0 bases and J by 5 bases, with 6 bases between. The CDR3 is made up of 13 amino acids. The CDR3 DNA sequence: TGTGCCAGCAGCGTAGATGACTATCAGCCCCAGCATTTT. It is translated as CASSVDDYQPQHF.

The V and J genes are TRBV5-1 and TRBJ1-6; D remains unclear. Per the germline V gene, CDR1 is SGHRS and CDR2 is YFSETQ. V gave up 0 bases and J gave up 7 bases, with 11 bases separating them. CDR3 length: 15 amino acids. The CDR3 bases are TGCGCCAGCAGCTTGGCCGGGCCGAGGAATTCACCCCTCCACTTT. Translated: CASSLAGPRNSPLHF.

The V gene is TRBV29-1, the J gene TRBJ2-3; D possibly uses TRBD1 or TRBD2 (6 bases each). CDR3 length: 14 residues. Germline V CDR1 and CDR2: SQVTM, ANQGSEA. V dropped 1 base and J dropped 3 bases, with 11 bases sitting between them. CDR3 in DNA: TGCAGCGTTGAAGGGGGGCGGGGAACAGATACGCAGTATTTT. Protein sequence: CSVEGGRGTDTQYF.

This chain links TRBV7-9 with TRBJ2-7; D is possibly TRBD1 (6 bases). The CDR3 has 15 residues. Trimming pared 5 bases from V and 0 bases from J, leaving 14 bases between. CDR1 and CDR2 from the germline V gene are SEHNR and FQNEAQ (reference sequence). CDR3 amino acids: CASSTRGGPSYEQYF. The CDR3 nucleotides read TGTGCCAGCAGCACCAGGGGTGGGCCCTCCTACGAGCAGTACTTC. Combining the CDR3 with reference TRBV7-9 and TRBJ2-7 gives the whole variable domain DTGVSQNPRHKITKRGQNVTFRCDPISEHNRLYWYRQTLGQGPEFLTYFQNEAQLEKSRLLSDRFSAERPKGSFSTLEIQRTEQGDSAMYLCASSTRGGPSYEQYFGPGTRLTVT.

The rearrangement uses TRBV29-1 and TRBJ2-3, with 15 bases aligning to TRBD2. Germline lookup yields CDR1 SQVTM and CDR2 ANQGSEA. The ends lost 5 bases at V and 3 bases at J; junction bases unmatched: 9. The CDR3 is 17 amino acids. DNA for the CDR3: TGCAGCGTTCGCCGGGGACTAGCGGGAGGAACGACAGATACGCAGTATTTT. This gives the protein CSVRRGLAGGTTDTQYF.

V is TRBV11-3 and J is TRBJ2-3; 10 nucleotides line up with TRBD2. The CDR3 is 15 amino acids. The V segment lost 5 bases and the J segment 2 bases; nucleotides outside the gene matches: 4. Germline V lookup: CDR1 SGHNT, CDR2 YENEEA. The CDR3 DNA follows: TGTGCCAGCAGCCGTGGACTAGCGGTCACAGATACGCAGTATTTT. It is translated as CASSRGLAVTDTQYF.

This rearrangement joins TRBV30 to TRBJ1-2; possibly TRBD1 for D (6 bases). The CDR3 extends over 12 amino acids. Trimming shortened V by 2 bases and J by 6 bases, and 10 bases separated the two germline ends. Germline lookup yields CDR1 GTSNPN and CDR2 SVGIG (reference sequence). The CDR3 region has the DNA TGTGCCTGGAGTAGTGGGGGCGATGGCTACACCTTC. Amino acid sequence: CAWSSGGDGYTF.

The J gene is TRBJ1-2, the V gene TRBV4-2; tentative D call: TRBD1 (5 bases). The germline CDR1 and CDR2 sequences are LGHNA and YNFKEQ. The CDR3 loop spans 15 amino acids. The V gene lost 0 bases and the J gene lost 2 bases, with 10 bases spanning the gap. The CDR3 reads CASSQDRDGNYGYTF. The CDR3 bases are TGTGCCAGCAGCCAAGACCGGGACGGAAACTATGGCTACACCTTC.

This clone occurred once. The chain uses TRBV19 and TRBJ1-1; D remains unclear. Germline CDR1 reads LNHDA; CDR2 reads SQIVND (reference sequence). This CDR3 is built from 11 residues. Trimming pared 6 bases from V and 8 bases from J, leaving 10 bases between. DNA of the CDR3: TGTGCCAGTAGCGAAGGGTTAGAAGCTTTCTTT. It yields the protein CASSEGLEAFF.

This chain links TRBV15 with TRBJ2-5; TRBD2 aligns across 7 bases. Per germline, CDR1 LNHNV and CDR2 YYDKDF (reference sequence). The CDR3 covers 15 residues. The J segment lost 5 bases and the V segment lost 5 bases, leaving 11 bases of the junction unmatched. The DNA for the CDR3 is TGTGCCACCAGCCCGTGGGGGGAGGGAGGCGAGACCCAGTACTTC. It translates to CATSPWGEGGETQYF.

The genes are TRBV14 and TRBJ1-5; no reliable D call. The length of the CDR3 is 17 residues. The germline gives CDR1 SGHDN, CDR2 FVKESK. Trimming stripped 0 bases from V and 1 base from J, with 13 bases between. CDR3 amino acids: CASSQDWMTLSNQPQHF. As DNA, the CDR3 is TGTGCCAGCAGCCAAGATTGGATGACATTAAGCAATCAGCCCCAGCATTTT. Based on the CDR3 plus reference TRBV14 and TRBJ1-5, the full variable domain is EAGVTQFPSHSVIEKGQTVTLRCDPISGHDNLYWYRRVMGKEIKFLLHFVKESKQDESGMPNNRFLAERTGGTYSTLKVQPAELEDSGVYFCASSQDWMTLSNQPQHFGDGTRLSIL.

The chain uses TRBV6-5 and TRBJ1-2, with 9 bases lining up with TRBD1. The CDR3 covers 15 residues. V was clipped by 6 bases and J by 2 bases; unmatched bases: 7. The germline gives CDR1 MNHEY, CDR2 SVGAGI. CDR3 DNA: TGTGCCAGCAGCCCGGCCGGGACAGGGAACTATGGCTACACCTTC. Translating gives CASSPAGTGNYGYTF.

The chain couples TRBV4-1 to TRBJ2-2; D not resolved. The CDR3 runs to 16 residues. The V gene lost 6 bases and the J gene lost 4 bases, with 18 bases spanning the gap. From germline, CDR1 is MGHRA and CDR2 YSYEKL. The CDR3 region is CASSQRSRAGTGELFF. In nucleotides, the CDR3 is TGCGCCAGCAGTCAGCGTTCAAGGGCTGGCACCGGGGAGCTGTTTTTT.

This chain uses TRBV6-5 with TRBJ1-2, with 7 bases identical to TRBD1. The V gene's germline CDR1 is MNHEY and CDR2 SVGAGI. This CDR3 contains 14 residues. Trimming took 2 bases from V and 8 from J; bases not matched to a gene: 8. CDR3 loop: CASSYRGPSEGYTF. For the CDR3, the DNA is TGTGCCAGCAGTTACAGGGGGCCGTCGGAGGGCTACACCTTC.

This clone has a handful of counts. V usage is TRBV7-9 and J usage is TRBJ1-2; D gene unclear. The V end was cut by 5 bases, the J end by 6 bases, with 10 bases between. The germline CDR1 and CDR2 sequences are SEHNR and FQNEAQ (reference sequence). This CDR3 spans 12 amino acids. DNA of the CDR3: TGTGCCAGCAGCCTCGGAAAGGATGGCTACACCTTC. Translating gives CASSLGKDGYTF.